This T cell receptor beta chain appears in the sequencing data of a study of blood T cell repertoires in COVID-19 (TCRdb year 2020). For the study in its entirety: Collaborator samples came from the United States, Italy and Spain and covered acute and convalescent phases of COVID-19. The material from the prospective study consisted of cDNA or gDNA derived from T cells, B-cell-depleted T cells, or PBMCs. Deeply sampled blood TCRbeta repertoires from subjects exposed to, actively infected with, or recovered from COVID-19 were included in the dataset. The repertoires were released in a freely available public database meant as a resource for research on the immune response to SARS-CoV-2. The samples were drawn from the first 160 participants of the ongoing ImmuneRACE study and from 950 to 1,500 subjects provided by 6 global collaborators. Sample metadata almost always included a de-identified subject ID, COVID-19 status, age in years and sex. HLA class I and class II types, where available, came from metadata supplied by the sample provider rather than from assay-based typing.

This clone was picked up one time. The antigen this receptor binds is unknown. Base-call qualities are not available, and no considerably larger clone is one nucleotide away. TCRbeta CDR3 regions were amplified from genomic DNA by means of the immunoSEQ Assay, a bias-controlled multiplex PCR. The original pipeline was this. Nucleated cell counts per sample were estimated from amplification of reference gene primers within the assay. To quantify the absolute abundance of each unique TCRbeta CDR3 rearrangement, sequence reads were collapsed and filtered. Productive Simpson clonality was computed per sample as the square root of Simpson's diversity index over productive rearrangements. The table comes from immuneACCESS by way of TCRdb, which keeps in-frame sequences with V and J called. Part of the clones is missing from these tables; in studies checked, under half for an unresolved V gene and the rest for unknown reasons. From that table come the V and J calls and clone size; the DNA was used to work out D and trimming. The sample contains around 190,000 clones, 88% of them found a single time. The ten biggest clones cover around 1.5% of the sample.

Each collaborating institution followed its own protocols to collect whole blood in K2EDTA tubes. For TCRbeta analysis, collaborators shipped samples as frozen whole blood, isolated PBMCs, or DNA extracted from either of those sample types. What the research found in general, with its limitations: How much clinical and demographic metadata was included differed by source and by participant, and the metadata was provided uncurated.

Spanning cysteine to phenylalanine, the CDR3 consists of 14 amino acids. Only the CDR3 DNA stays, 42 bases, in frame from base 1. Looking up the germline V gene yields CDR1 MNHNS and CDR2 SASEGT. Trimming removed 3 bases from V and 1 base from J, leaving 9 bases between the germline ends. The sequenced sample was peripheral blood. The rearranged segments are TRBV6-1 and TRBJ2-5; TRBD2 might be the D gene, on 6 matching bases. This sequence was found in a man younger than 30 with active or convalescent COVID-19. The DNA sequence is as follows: TGTGCCAGCAGTGAGAGGGGACTCCAAGAGACCCAGTACTTC. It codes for CASSERGLQETQYF.